Sequencing of this T cell receptor (beta chain) was carried out in a study of Graves' ophthalmopathy and Graves' hyperthyroidism. TCR beta CDR3 amplification used RNA transcripts. Second-round multiplex PCR came after first-round RT-PCR with HTBI primers. Via MiXCR, TCRdb re-called the multiplex PCR reads, giving one row per CDR3 protein. The sample gives over 500,000 distinct CDR3 sequences, about 20% of which show up once; around 6.9% is in the top ten. This clonotype has only one observation. A junction end diverges from the germline sequence, so it may reflect a read error. CDR1 is MNHEY, CDR2 SVGEGT, per germline. CDR3 length equals 13 residues.

Sequencing was done on a sample of peripheral blood. The chain recombines TRBV6-2 or TRBV6-3 with TRBJ1-1, with 7 bases lining up with TRBD1. This sequence originates from a woman under 30 with stable Graves' hyperthyroidism. Some clones in this sample may be carry-over from other donors' samples. This CDR3 reads CVSSSGQNTDAFF. CDR3 in DNA: TGTGTCAGCAGTTCGGGACAGAACACTGATGCTTTCTTT.